One sample yielded the 15 T cell receptor beta chains listed below, sequenced in a study of monozygotic twins with inflammatory bowel disease. TCRdb reprocessed the 5' RACE reads, keeping one entry per CDR3 protein, no DNA. The sample includes a few hundred thousand distinct CDR3 sequences. Sequences were obtained from blood. The source is a human donor with ulcerative colitis or Crohn's disease, or a healthy co-twin of an affected twin (not recorded which).

The rearrangement links TRBV25-1 to TRBJ2-7. This CDR3 has 15 amino acids. Per germline, CDR1 MGHDK and CDR2 SYGVNS. This CDR3 is CASSETESSSYEQYF.

V usage is TRBV29-1 and J usage is TRBJ1-1; TCRdb's D call, TRBD1, is unchecked because there is no DNA. Germline CDR1 and CDR2: SQVTM and ANQGSEA. The CDR3 runs to 12 residues. The CDR3: CSARTGDTEAFF.

The J gene is TRBJ2-3, the V gene TRBV15; with no DNA, the TCRdb D assignment of TRBD2 cannot be verified. The CDR3 runs to 16 residues. Germline-derived CDR1 and CDR2 are LNHNV and YYDKDF (reference sequence). The CDR3 here is CATSFYSSGDTDTQYF.

The chain couples TRBV15 to TRBJ2-2; TCRdb indicates TRBD2, and absent DNA this call remains unverified. CDR3 length equals 17 residues. Germline V lookup: CDR1 LNHNV, CDR2 YYDKDF (reference sequence). The CDR3 loop reads CATSRDRRGASTGELFF.

V and J are TRBV29-1 and TRBJ1-1. Germline CDR1 reads SQVTM; CDR2 reads ANQGSEA. This CDR3 region has 12 residues. The CDR3 spells CSVVESHTEAFF.

V and J are TRBV18 and TRBJ2-1. The CDR3 has 15 amino acids. In germline, CDR1 is KGHSH, CDR2 LQKENI. The CDR3 sequence is CASSPQPELYNEQFF.

The chain carries TRBV20-1 and TRBJ1-5; TCRdb picks TRBD1, but there is no DNA to check that call. The germline gives CDR1 DFQATT, CDR2 SNEGSKA (reference sequence). The CDR3 covers 14 residues. The CDR3 sequence is CSAGGGASNQPQHF.

The CDR3 region is CSARPGEFSPLHF. The gene calls are TRBV20-1 and TRBJ1-6; the TRBD1 assignment by TCRdb is unverifiable without DNA. From germline, CDR1 is DFQATT and CDR2 SNEGSKA (reference sequence). The CDR3 spans 13 residues.

This chain uses TRBV29-1 with TRBJ2-1; the D call of TRBD1 rests on TCRdb alone, since no DNA is present to check it. This CDR3 is built from 16 residues. Germline V gene lookup returns CDR1 SQVTM and CDR2 ANQGSEA. CDR3 sequence: CSVEDPFALGRGEQFF.

CDR3 residues: CASSHGGQGVNEQYF. The genes are TRBV4-2 and TRBJ2-7; TCRdb reports TRBD1, a call that lacks DNA to check it against. The germline V gene encodes CDR1 LGHNA and CDR2 YNFKEQ. This CDR3 is 15 amino acids long.

The CDR3: CASSDSTGLEKLFF. The chain joins TRBV2 to TRBJ1-4; the D gene TCRdb calls, TRBD1, cannot be checked with no DNA. This CDR3 has 14 amino acids. Germline assignment: CDR1 SNHLY and CDR2 FYNNEI.

The chain recombines TRBV20-1 with TRBJ2-1; TCRdb's D call of TRBD1 is untestable without DNA. This CDR3 comprises 18 residues. CDR1 is DFQATT, CDR2 SNEGSKA, per germline (reference sequence). This chain's CDR3 is CSARDQWDDSDSYNEQFF.

The gene calls are TRBV27 and TRBJ2-1; the TCRdb D gene call, TRBD1, has no DNA to confirm it. From germline, CDR1 is MNHEY and CDR2 SMNVEV (reference sequence). This CDR3 region has 15 residues. CDR3 in amino acids: CASSSTGPSYNEQFF.

This chain joins TRBV11-2 and TRBJ2-3; the TRBD2 assignment by TCRdb is unverifiable without DNA. This CDR3 has 15 amino acids. The germline CDR1 and CDR2 sequences are SGHAT and FQNNGV. CDR3 sequence: CASSLVGTPTDTQYF.

The rearrangement joins TRBV5-1 to TRBJ2-6. The CDR3 runs to 18 residues. Germline V lookup: CDR1 SGHRS, CDR2 YFSETQ. The CDR3 here is CASSFLSGIGSGANVLTF.